This TCR beta chain was recorded in a study of control samples from healthy donors and cancer patients. Some clones are missing from TCRdb's copy, which holds only in-frame ones; the method was immunoSEQ multiplex PCR. The data hold 150,000 or so clones, with around 90% observed a single time. Trimming took off 0 bases at V and 0 bases at J, with 13 bases between the two ends. Germline CDR1 is SGDLS and CDR2 is YYNGEE. This CDR3 is built from 16 residues. The chain is built from TRBV9 and TRBJ2-7; a possible D gene is TRBD1 (5 bases). The sample was blood. The origin of this receptor is a man between 25 and 39 years old in good health. The chain's CDR3 is CASSVGQSFPSYEQYF. CDR3 DNA sequence: TGTGCCAGCAGCGTAGGACAGTCCTTTCCCTCCTACGAGCAGTACTTC.